The 8 T cell receptor beta chains reported below all come from one sample, sequenced in a study of blood T cell repertoires in COVID-19. Produced via immunoSEQ multiplex PCR; TCRdb's table is partial and in-frame only. The sample has more than 150,000 clones; less than 85% are singletons. Sequences were obtained from peripheral blood. The receptor set was obtained from a man in his fifties or sixties who had recovered from COVID-19.

This clone came up once. The V gene is TRBV7-2, the J gene TRBJ1-1; 7 nucleotides match TRBD1. The length of the CDR3 is 13 residues. The V gene end was trimmed by 1 base and the J gene end by 7 bases; junction bases not matched to a gene: 3. The V gene's germline CDR1 is SGHTA and CDR2 FQGNSA. The CDR3 protein is CASSLGSGGEAFF. The CDR3 bases are TGTGCCAGCAGCTTAGGGTCAGGGGGTGAAGCTTTCTTT.

CDR3 loop: CASSLLGTGDWEQYF. DNA for the CDR3: TGTGCCAGCAGCCTATTAGGGACAGGGGATTGGGAGCAGTACTTC. This chain joins TRBV7-8 and TRBJ2-7, with 10 positions matching TRBD1. The trim removed 5 bases at V and 7 bases at J, leaving 11 bases unmatched. The CDR3 covers 15 residues. CDR1 and CDR2 from the germline V gene are SGHVS and FQNEAQ.

The genes are TRBV5-5 and TRBJ1-1, with D perhaps TRBD1 (6 bases). CDR1 is SGHKS and CDR2 is YYEKEE in the germline V gene (reference sequence). The CDR3 runs 17 residues. V was pared by 3 bases and J by 4 bases, with 22 bases between. In DNA, the CDR3 is TGTGCCAGCAGCTCTCACCGTTCAGGGAGGGGGGGCACTGAAGCTTTCTTT. Its protein product is CASSSHRSGRGGTEAFF.

This clone was seen a handful of times. The chain joins TRBV7-8 to TRBJ2-7; 7 positions agree with TRBD2. CDR3 length: 15 residues. The trim removed 7 bases at V and 5 bases at J, leaving 14 bases unmatched. Germline CDR1 reads SGHVS; CDR2 reads FQNEAQ. The CDR3 loop reads CASIKSPGLVHEQYF. Written as DNA, the CDR3 is TGTGCCAGCATCAAATCCCCAGGACTAGTCCACGAGCAGTACTTC.

This clone was found a few times. This chain joins TRBV18 and TRBJ1-5; D not certain. The CDR3 length is 13 residues. Germline CDR1 and CDR2: KGHSH and LQKENI. Trimming took 1 base from V and 4 from J, leaving 5 bases between them. CDR3 sequence: CASSPRDNQPQHF. The CDR3 DNA reads TGTGCCAGCTCACCACGAGATAATCAGCCCCAGCATTTT.

The chain combines TRBV5-5 with TRBJ1-5; 7 nucleotides align to TRBD1. CDR1 is SGHKS and CDR2 is YYEKEE in the germline V gene (reference sequence). The length of the CDR3 is 13 residues. Losses at the gene ends were 4 bases for V and 9 bases for J; bases not matched to a gene: 7. The CDR3, as DNA: TGTGCCAGCAGCCCAGGGGGTGGTCGGCCCCAGCATTTT. Its translation is CASSPGGGRPQHF.

The V call is TRBV7-8, the J call TRBJ1-5; the D gene is possibly TRBD1 (6 bases). This CDR3 spans 16 amino acids. The V gene's germline CDR1 is SGHVS and CDR2 FQNEAQ. Trimming left V 5 bases short and J 2 bases short, with 16 bases between. The CDR3 here is CASSLRLGAGNQPQHF. CDR3 DNA sequence: TGTGCCAGCAGCCTAAGGCTGGGGGCTGGCAATCAGCCCCAGCATTTT.

This clone showed up just a few times. The rearrangement uses TRBV7-3 and TRBJ2-7; D might be TRBD2 (6 bases). Germline lookup yields CDR1 SGHTA and CDR2 FQGTGA. The CDR3 consists of 15 residues. The V and J ends lost 6 bases and 7 bases respectively, with 22 bases between them. For the CDR3, the DNA is TGTGCCAGCAGTAGCGGACCCACCTGGTCAACGGAGCAGTACTTC. Amino acids: CASSSGPTWSTEQYF.